This T cell receptor beta chain was obtained from a study of cytomegalovirus exposure and HLA in healthy donors. Whole-study findings and limits: Within a later analysis, the majority of CMV-associated TCR beta chains appeared HLA-restricted. Roughly uniform sequencing depth across donors was assumed, possibly incorrectly. Roughly 170 TCR beta chains were listed as cytomegalovirus-associated. A prior analysis recorded that most TCR beta V segments were productive about 90% or about 30% of the time.

The primer mix had 60 Vbeta and 13 Jbeta primers. Profiling relied on immunoSEQ multiplex PCR, and the TCRdb table lists in-frame clones only, not all of them. This sample has roughly 110,000 clones, with roughly 80% found just once. This CDR3 region has 14 residues. The junction had 1 base not matched to a gene; V was cut back by 4 bases and J by 0 bases. CDR1 and CDR2 from the germline V gene are SNHLY and FYNNEI. With respect to this clone: As yet, its antigen is unknown.

Sequencing was performed on PBMCs. The chain has TRBV2 and TRBJ1-1; 8 bases agree with TRBD1. The clonotype comes from a man aged 30 to 39 in good health and CMV-seronegative. The CDR3 region has the DNA TGTGCCAGCAGTGGGACAGGGATGAACACTGAAGCTTTCTTT. Translation gives CASSGTGMNTEAFF.